A single T cell receptor (beta chain) is shown here with its context. The antigen it recognizes is unknown. No much larger clone is present one base from it, and per-base qualities are unavailable. Library method: the immunoSEQ multiplex PCR assay. The table comes from immuneACCESS by way of TCRdb, which keeps in-frame sequences with V and J called. Part of the clones is missing from these tables; in studies checked, under half for an unresolved V gene and the rest for unknown reasons. For this sample the table gives under 95,000 clones, of which more than 95% were detected only once. In total, the top ten clones hold about 0.15% of the sample. The source of the sample is a study of technical replicates of blood from a few donors (dated by TCRdb to 2015 to 2018). The CDR3 holds 16 amino acids from the cysteine to the phenylalanine. Here the CDR3 DNA is all that survives: 48 bases in frame from base 1. V loses 6 bases, J loses 0 bases, and the germline ends lie 17 bases apart. CDR1 and CDR2 were assigned from the germline V gene as MGHRA and YSYEKL.

The material sequenced was T cells isolated from PBMCs. The receptor comes from a human donor in good health. The chain couples TRBV4-1 to TRBJ1-2, and possibly TRBD1, on 6 matching bases. The nucleotides read TGCGCCAGCAGAAACCCCACAGGGAAAGCTAACTATGGCTACACCTTC. The resulting protein is CASRNPTGKANYGYTF.